One and the same sample provided the 17 T cell receptor beta chains below, sequenced in a study of vaccination effects on CD4 cells after COVID-19. The method was immunoSEQ multiplex PCR; TCRdb's version includes in-frame clones alone and lacks a portion of them. The data show 55,000 to 65,000 clones, roughly 79% seen once. ViraFEST expansion of antigen-specific CD4+ T cells with viral peptide pools preceded sequencing. Subsequent to a culture period of roughly 11 days, CD4+ T cells were isolated. No antigen has been identified for these receptors. Here the sequenced sample was CD4+ T cells from PBMCs cultured with HCoV-229E spike peptides, taken before COVID-19 vaccination. These receptors originate from a human donor who received a COVID-19 vaccine.

This clone came up a few times. Germline and junction disagree at one end, which may indicate a read error. This chain uses TRBV3-1 (or the pseudogene TRBV3-2) with TRBJ2-1, with 11 bases fitting TRBD1. This CDR3 comprises 13 residues. Germline-derived CDR1 and CDR2 are LGHDT and YNNKEL (reference sequence). In nucleotides, the CDR3 is TGTGCCAGCAGCCTAGGACAGGGGGCGAAAGGGGTCTTC. Protein sequence: CASSLGQGAKGVF.

This chain links TRBV6-6 with TRBJ2-5; D is unresolved. This CDR3 is 11 amino acids long. Germline values: CDR1 MNHNY, CDR2 SVGAGI (reference sequence). V was cut by 0 bases and J by 4 bases, with 0 bases left in between. CDR3 nucleotides: TGTGCCAGCAGTTACTCAGAGACCCAGTACTTC. Its translation is CASSYSETQYF.

This clone showed up just once. This sequence joins TRBV7-8 and TRBJ2-7, with D uncertain. This CDR3 has 13 amino acids. CDR1 SGHVS and CDR2 FQNEAQ come from the germline V gene. V was cut by 1 base and J by 5 bases, with 9 bases left in between. CDR3 DNA sequence: TGTGCCAGCAGCTTAGTGGTCAGTCACGAGCAGTACGTC. Translation gives CASSLVVSHEQYV.

The chain has TRBV7-8 and TRBJ2-5, with 7 bases aligning to TRBD2. CDR1 and CDR2 (germline): SGHVS, FQNEAQ. The V and J ends lost 0 bases and 6 bases, in that order; junction bases with no gene match: 4. CDR3 length: 14 residues. The DNA for the CDR3 is TGTGCCAGCAGCTTAGCGGGGGGGGTTCAGACCCAGTACTTC. It yields the protein CASSLAGGVQTQYF.

V and J are TRBV6-4 and TRBJ1-6; D is perhaps TRBD1 (5 bases). The CDR3 extends over 13 amino acids. Germline assignment: CDR1 MRHNA and CDR2 SNTAGT. Trimming took 6 bases from V and 7 from J, leaving 10 bases between them. As DNA, the CDR3 is TGTGCCAGCAGGGGCTCAGGGAATTCACCCCTCCACTTT. This translates into CASRGSGNSPLHF.

The V gene is TRBV19, the J gene TRBJ1-1; 10 nucleotides match TRBD1. Germline V gene data show CDR1 as LNHDA and CDR2 as SQIVND (reference sequence). Trimming took 6 bases from V and 3 from J; bases not matched to a gene: 7. The CDR3 contains 15 residues. The CDR3 coding sequence is TGTGCCAGTAGAGAAGCGGGACAGGGGCACACTGAAGCTTTCTTT. As protein: CASREAGQGHTEAFF.

The V call is TRBV6-7, the J call TRBJ1-2, with TRBD1 matching over 8 bases. TRBV6-7 is noted as an ORF with a role that remains uncertain. V shed 2 bases, J shed 6 bases, and the junction held 5 bases outside the gene matches. CDR3 length: 14 amino acids. The CDR3 DNA is TGTGCCAGCAGTTACGAGGACAGGGTCGATGGCTACACCTTC. Protein: CASSYEDRVDGYTF.

This chain connects TRBV7-8 to TRBJ1-2; D is perhaps TRBD1 (5 bases). The CDR3 runs 14 residues. Germline CDR1 SGHVS, CDR2 FQNEAQ. The V end lost 7 bases, the J end lost 8 bases, and 20 bases lay between the germline ends. Here the CDR3 DNA reads TGTGCCAGCACATCCCGAGGGTGGGGGGTGGGCTACACCTTC. Translated: CASTSRGWGVGYTF.

On this clone itself: The same CDR3 is also encoded by other DNA sequences in this sample. The gene calls are TRBV5-1 and TRBJ2-2, with TRBD2 matching 8 bases. Per germline, CDR1 SGHRS and CDR2 YFSETQ. V dropped 0 bases and J dropped 4; count of bases not matched to a gene: 2. The CDR3 is 15 residues long. CDR3: CASSLAGGATGELFF. CDR3 in DNA: TGCGCCAGCAGCTTGGCGGGGGGGGCCACCGGGGAGCTGTTTTTT.

This sequence joins TRBV6-5 and TRBJ2-5; D possibly uses TRBD1 or TRBD2 (5 bases each). Germline CDR1 reads MNHEY; CDR2 reads SVGAGI. With 10 bases removed from V and 7 bases from J, the gap between germline ends came to 22 bases. The CDR3 contains 14 residues. CDR3: CATLGTSFYGTQYF. CDR3 DNA: TGTGCCACCCTCGGGACGTCGTTTTATGGGACCCAGTACTTC.

This chain connects TRBV5-8 to TRBJ2-3; 8 nucleotides agree with TRBD2. CDR1 and CDR2 (germline): SGHTS, YDEGEE. The ends lost 5 bases at V and 3 bases at J; junction bases unmatched: 11. CDR3 length equals 16 residues. The CDR3 loop reads CASRPVPGLETDTQYF. CDR3 in DNA: TGTGCCAGCAGACCCGTACCGGGACTAGAGACAGATACGCAGTATTTT.

This chain joins TRBV6-2 or TRBV6-3 and TRBJ1-5, with TRBD1 as a possible D gene (6 bases). CDR1 is MNHEY and CDR2 is SVGEGT in the germline V gene. The CDR3 spans 13 residues. Trimming shortened V by 2 bases and J by 7 bases, and 9 bases separated the two germline ends. The CDR3 is CASSYVGGQPQHF. CDR3 in DNA: TGTGCCAGCAGTTACGTAGGGGGACAGCCCCAGCATTTT.

The rearrangement links TRBV30 to TRBJ1-6; D call uncertain. Germline assignment: CDR1 GTSNPN and CDR2 SVGIG (reference sequence). V lost 0 bases and J 6 bases, leaving 3 bases between the germline ends. CDR3 length: 12 residues. CDR3 sequence (DNA): TGTGCCTGGAGTGTCCCTAATTCACCCCTCCACTTT. Translated, it gives CAWSVPNSPLHF.

The J gene is TRBJ1-5, the V gene TRBV24-1; D is possibly TRBD1 (6 bases). This CDR3 contains 16 residues. The ends were cut back, 4 bases at V and 0 bases at J, with 12 bases in the middle. Germline lookup yields CDR1 KGHDR and CDR2 SFDVKD. The CDR3 spells CATSDSQGYSNQPQHF. Written as DNA, the CDR3 is TGTGCCACCAGTGACTCACAGGGATATAGCAATCAGCCCCAGCATTTT.

The chain links TRBV27 to TRBJ2-2; D unclear. Germline V gene lookup returns CDR1 MNHEY and CDR2 SMNVEV (reference sequence). The V end lost 1 base, the J end lost 0 bases, and 9 bases lay between the germline ends. This CDR3 comprises 16 residues. The CDR3 protein is CASSLLARPNTGELFF. The CDR3, as DNA: TGTGCCAGCAGTTTATTGGCTAGACCGAACACCGGGGAGCTGTTTTTT.

For the CDR3, the DNA is TGTGCCAGCAGTTACGCCAGGGGGCGCGTGACCGGGGAGCTGTTTTTT. Its translation is CASSYARGRVTGELFF. This chain joins TRBV6-5 and TRBJ2-2; 8 positions match TRBD1. The J segment lost 5 bases and the V segment lost 2 bases, leaving 7 bases of the junction unmatched. Germline V lookup: CDR1 MNHEY, CDR2 SVGAGI. The length of the CDR3 is 16 residues.

The sample holds one count of this clone. The V and J genes are TRBV6-6 and TRBJ1-4, with 7 bases that match TRBD1. Germline V gene data show CDR1 as MNHNY and CDR2 as SVGAGI (reference sequence). The CDR3 loop spans 15 amino acids. V shed 3 bases, J shed 5 bases, and the junction held 6 bases outside the gene matches. In nucleotides, the CDR3 is TGTGCCAGCAGTTATGAGGCAGGGGGGAATGAAAAACTGTTTTTT. Protein product: CASSYEAGGNEKLFF.